This T cell receptor (beta chain) was profiled in a study of blood T cell repertoires in COVID-19. As for the study in general: Samples of COVID-19 (acute and convalescent) were obtained from the United States, Italy and Spain. The analysed material was cDNA or gDNA that came from T cells, B-cell-depleted T cells, or PBMCs.

This clone was recorded only once. CDR1 is KGHDR and CDR2 is SFDVKD in the germline V gene. CDR3 length: 15 residues. V gave up 4 bases and J gave up 5 bases; unmatched junction bases: 5. Authors' processing steps: Amplifying reference gene primers gave estimates of nucleated cell counts. Libraries were prepared by immunoSEQ multiplex PCR; TCRdb keeps only in-frame clonotypes and omits some of them. The DNA gave D and trimming, while V, J and clone size come from that table. The table shows some 87,000 clones, with over 75% occurring only once. The sample comprised peripheral blood. The TCR comes from a human donor in a cohort sampled during active COVID-19. The chain couples TRBV24-1 to TRBJ2-2; TRBD1 matches at 8 bases. CDR3 nucleotide sequence: TGTGCCACCAGTGAGGCAGGGGGCGGGACCGGGGAGCTGTTTTTT. Translating it yields CATSEAGGGTGELFF.